This T cell receptor (beta chain) came from a study of radiation and T cells in renal cell carcinoma. Concerning this clone: The antigen is unknown.

Study results and limitations: From baseline, blood top tumor clonotypes peaked at 2 weeks post-radiation.

The assay was immunoSEQ multiplex PCR, and TCRdb's table has in-frame clones only and misses some. The repertoire holds about 130,000 clones, with 88% as singletons. Noted time point: blood 2 weeks post-SBRT. Treatment of the sample: 15 Gy SBRT to primary tumor, nephrectomy 4 weeks later. Serial blood draws occurred at baseline and 2 and 4 weeks post-SBRT. Germline assignment: CDR1 MDHEN and CDR2 SYDVKM. V gave up 4 bases and J gave up 9 bases, with 19 bases separating them. This CDR3 has 16 amino acids. The rearrangement joins TRBV28 to TRBJ1-6; weak D call: TRBD1 (6 bases). The receptor comes from an older woman with renal cell carcinoma. Sequencing used blood, obtained from a patient whose treatment included radiotherapy and nephrectomy. For the CDR3, the DNA is TGTGCCAGCAGTTCCTATACCGGGACATGGGGTTCACCCCTCCACTTT. Protein: CASSSYTGTWGSPLHF.